These T cell receptor beta chains were read from a single sample in a study of cytomegalovirus exposure and HLA in healthy donors. Clones were sequenced by immunoSEQ multiplex PCR, and TCRdb holds only the in-frame ones, with some missing. The sample includes 150,000 to 200,000 clones, 85% seen only once; the top ten take 1%. The sequencing sample was made of PBMCs. These TCRs come from a boy aged 2 to 10 in good health and CMV-seronegative. Both conserved end residues are part of each CDR3. The order of the fields is clone size, J gene, D gene, V gene, CDR3 protein, CDR3 DNA. The D gene is left open where the match is weak. Clone size is stated in some rows and not others, as once, few, many or a class when expanded.

- TRBJ2-2 - TRBV6-6 CASSSVRGELFF TGTGCCAGCAGTTCGGTGAGAGGGGAGCTGTTTTTT
- TRBJ2-7 - TRBV4-1 CASSRSMAGGNYEQYF TGCGCCAGCAGCCGCTCGATGGCAGGGGGGAACTACGAGCAGTACTTC
- TRBJ2-2 TRBD2 TRBV9 CASSLRTSGRNTGELFF TGTGCCAGCAGCCTCCGGACTAGCGGGAGAAACACCGGGGAGCTGTTTTTT
- TRBJ1-1 TRBD1 TRBV6-5 CASRGQGRTEAFF TGTGCCAGCAGGGGACAGGGGAGGACTGAAGCTTTCTTT
once TRBJ1-3 - TRBV11-2 CASSWIRGRDGNTIYF TGTGCCAGCAGCTGGATCAGGGGAAGGGATGGAAACACCATATATTTT
- TRBJ2-4 TRBD2 TRBV11-2 CASSLGLAGRGSAKNIQYF TGTGCCAGCAGCTTAGGACTAGCGGGGAGGGGGTCGGCCAAAAACATTCAGTACTTC
- TRBJ1-2 TRBD1 TRBV11-2 CASSLPPTGNGYTF TGTGCCAGCAGCTTACCCCCGACAGGGAACGGCTACACCTTC
few TRBJ2-3 TRBD1 TRBV28 CASSPPGTERADTQYF TGTGCCAGCAGTCCGCCCGGGACAGAAAGAGCAGATACGCAGTATTTT
- TRBJ1-5 - TRBV28 CASSLERQPQHF TGTGCCAGCAGTCTAGAAAGACAGCCCCAGCATTTT
- TRBJ2-4 - TRBV10-1 CAHPPGEIAKNIQYF TGCGCCCATCCTCCGGGAGAGATAGCCAAAAACATTCAGTACTTC
- TRBJ2-3 TRBD1 TRBV6-5 CASSPRDRFTDTQYF TGTGCCAGCAGTCCCCGGGACAGGTTTACAGATACGCAGTATTTT
- TRBJ2-5 - TRBV6-1 CASSLQGVEETQYF TGTGCCAGCAGCCTACAGGGAGTGGAGGAGACCCAGTACTTC
- TRBJ1-5 - TRBV2 CASNYRVGQPQHF TGTGCCAGCAACTACAGGGTGGGTCAGCCCCAGCATTTT
few TRBJ1-2 TRBD1 TRBV10-3 CAISGGQGGVFIGYTF TGTGCCATCAGTGGGGGACAGGGGGGAGTTTTTATTGGCTACACCTTC
- TRBJ1-5 - TRBV6-1 CASSTGKNQPQHF TGTGCCAGCAGTACAGGAAAGAATCAGCCCCAGCATTTT
once TRBJ1-6 - TRBV5-6 CASSRAGLDSPLHF TGTGCCAGCAGCCGCGCAGGGTTGGATTCACCCCTCCACTTT
- TRBJ1-2 TRBD1 TRBV7-9 CSVRQGNYGYTF TGTTCCGTACGACAGGGAAACTATGGCTACACCTTC
once TRBJ2-1 TRBD2 TRBV29-1 CSEVPGLARQGQFF TGCAGCGAGGTACCGGGACTAGCGCGGCAGGGGCAGTTCTTC
- TRBJ2-5 - TRBV6-5 CASSPTWERGETQYF TGTGCCAGCAGTCCCACATGGGAAAGGGGGGAGACCCAGTACTTC
- TRBJ2-4 TRBD1 TRBV18 CASSPVRQGGLAKNIQYF TGTGCCAGCTCACCGGTGAGACAGGGCGGATTAGCCAAAAACATTCAGTACTTC
- TRBJ2-5 TRBD1 TRBV7-2 CASSPNRGRVETQYF TGTGCCAGCAGCCCGAACAGGGGGCGCGTAGAGACCCAGTACTTC
- TRBJ2-7 TRBD2 TRBV29-1 CSVGGTSGTVGQYF TGCAGCGTTGGGGGGACTAGCGGGACCGTGGGGCAGTACTTC
few TRBJ2-7 TRBD2 TRBV10-3 CAISEYQGLAGVQSYEQYF TGTGCCATCAGTGAGTATCAAGGACTAGCGGGGGTTCAGTCCTACGAGCAGTACTTC
- TRBJ1-2 TRBD1 TRBV6-5 CASTPSDRAEGYTF TGTGCCAGCACCCCCTCCGACAGGGCTGAAGGCTACACCTTC
- TRBJ1-4 TRBD1 TRBV5-1 CASSRQGGRGDEKLFF TGCGCCAGCAGCCGTCAGGGGGGAAGGGGTGATGAAAAACTGTTTTTT
- TRBJ2-2 - TRBV5-1 CASSLEGNTGELFF TGCGCCAGCAGCCTAGAGGGGAACACCGGGGAGCTGTTTTTT